This T cell receptor beta chain was observed in a study of T cells expressing NK-cell markers. The length of the CDR3 is 16 residues. The authors made TCR beta cDNA libraries by 5'RACE template switching. This switching added a universal primer site and UMIs. TCRdb re-called the 5' RACE reads; every CDR3 protein appears as one record, without DNA. The sample totals a few hundred thousand distinct CDR3 sequences. The clonotype was recovered from a young man in good health. The sequenced sample was blood T cells: a sorted CD56 or NKG2C T cell subset, CD4+ or CD8+ T cells, or bulk PBMC T cells (not recorded which). The chain couples TRBV12-3 or TRBV12-4 to TRBJ2-2; the D call of TRBD1 rests on TCRdb alone, since no DNA is present to check it. The CDR3 is CASTDLDRSNTGELFF.